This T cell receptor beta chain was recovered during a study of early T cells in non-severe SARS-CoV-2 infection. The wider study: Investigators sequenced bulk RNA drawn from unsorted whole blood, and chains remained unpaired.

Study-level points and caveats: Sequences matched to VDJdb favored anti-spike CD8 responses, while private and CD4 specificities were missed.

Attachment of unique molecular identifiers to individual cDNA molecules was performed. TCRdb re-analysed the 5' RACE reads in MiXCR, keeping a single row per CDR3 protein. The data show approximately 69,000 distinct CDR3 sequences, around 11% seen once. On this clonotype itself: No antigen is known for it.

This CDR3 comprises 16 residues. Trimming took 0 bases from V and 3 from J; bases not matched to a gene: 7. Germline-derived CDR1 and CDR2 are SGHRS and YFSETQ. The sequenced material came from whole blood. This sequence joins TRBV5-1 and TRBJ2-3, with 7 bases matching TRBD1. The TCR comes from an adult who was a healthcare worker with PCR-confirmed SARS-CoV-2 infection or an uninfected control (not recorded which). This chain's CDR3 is CASSLEGRGKTDTQYF. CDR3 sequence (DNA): TGCGCCAGCAGCTTGGAAGGCAGGGGGAAGACAGATACGCAGTATTTT. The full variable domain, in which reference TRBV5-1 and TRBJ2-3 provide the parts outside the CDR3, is KAGVTQTPRYLIKTRGQQVTLSCSPISGHRSVSWYQQTPGQGLQFLFEYFSETQRNKGNFPGRFSGRQFSNSRSEMNVSTLELGDSALYLCASSLEGRGKTDTQYFGPGTRLTVL.